One and the same sample provided the 11 T cell receptor beta chains below, sequenced in a study of T cells in Graves' hyperthyroidism and ophthalmopathy. Amplification of TCR beta CDR3 regions was performed using RNA transcripts as template. First-round RT-PCR of the TCR CDR3 relied on the HTBI primer set. TCRdb reanalysed the multiplex PCR reads using MiXCR and keeps one entry per CDR3 protein. This table holds about 520,000 distinct CDR3 sequences, about 24% found once. The sample comprised blood. The receptors stem from a woman younger than 45 with Graves' ophthalmopathy.

The chain has TRBV4-3 and TRBJ1-5, with no clear D. Trimming took off 0 bases at V and 5 bases at J, with 5 bases between the two ends. CDR1 and CDR2 (germline): LGHNA, YSLEER. CDR3 size: 13 residues. CDR3 amino acids: CASSQDSDQPQHF. CDR3 DNA: TGCGCCAGCAGCCAAGACAGCGATCAGCCCCAGCATTTT.

This clonotype was seen repeatedly, ten times or more. The chain is built from TRBV13 and TRBJ1-1, with 11 bases identical to TRBD1. V lost 4 bases and J lost 3; bases outside the gene matches: 4. Germline V gene lookup returns CDR1 PRHDT and CDR2 FYEKMQ (reference sequence). The CDR3 loop spans 15 amino acids. The CDR3 region has the DNA TGTGCCAGCAGCTGGGGGACAGGGGGGGACACTGAAGCTTTCTTT. Translation: CASSWGTGGDTEAFF.

This clonotype was seen a handful of times. At one end the junction does not follow the germline gene, possibly because of a read error. V usage is TRBV7-2 and J usage is TRBJ1-1; TRBD1 matches at 7 bases. This CDR3 contains 14 residues. Looked up from germline, CDR1 is SGHTA and CDR2 is FQGNSA. As DNA, the CDR3 is TGTGCCAGCAGCTTATCGGGGACAGACACTGAAGCTTCCTTT. Amino acid sequence: CASSLSGTDTEASF.

This clonotype has at least ten counts. The chain links TRBV6-1 to TRBJ2-7, with TRBD2 identical over 11 bases. This CDR3 has 19 amino acids. Per the germline V gene, CDR1 is MNHNS and CDR2 is SASEGT. Trimming took 5 bases from V and 3 from J; bases not matched to a gene: 18. The CDR3 reads CASSQSLLAGDPSLYEQYF. Written as DNA, the CDR3 is TGTGCCAGCAGTCAAAGCCTACTAGCGGGGGACCCGTCCCTCTACGAGCAGTACTTC.

This clonotype was counted at least ten times. The V gene is TRBV14, the J gene TRBJ1-1; D gene ambiguous. V was shortened by 0 bases and J by 1 base, with 6 bases between the two germline ends. This CDR3 is built from 14 residues. Germline loops: CDR1 SGHDN, CDR2 FVKESK. The CDR3 coding sequence is TGTGCCAGCAGCCAAGATTGGGAGAACACTGAAGCTTTCTTT. As protein: CASSQDWENTEAFF.

With regard to this clonotype: This clone may be a read error of a much larger clone one base away. V is TRBV12-3 or TRBV12-4 and J is TRBJ1-1; possible D gene TRBD1, 5 bases. V shed 6 bases and J shed 6 bases, with 20 bases lying between them. This CDR3 has 15 residues. The chain's CDR3 is CASREVGRGNAEAFF. CDR3 coding DNA: TGTGCCAGCAGGGAGGTGGGTCGGGGGAATGCTGAAGCTTTCTTT.

Many counts were recorded for this clonotype. The rearrangement uses TRBV28 and TRBJ1-2; D gene ambiguous. Trimming shortened V by 3 bases and J by 1 base, and 12 bases separated the two germline ends. This CDR3 region has 15 residues. Germline V gene sequence: CDR1 MDHEN, CDR2 SYDVKM. This CDR3 is CASSFSAFLNYGYTF. CDR3 coding DNA: TGTGCCAGCAGTTTTTCGGCTTTCCTTAACTATGGCTACACCTTC.

This clonotype was detected ten times or more. The rearrangement uses TRBV27 and TRBJ2-7; maybe TRBD1 (5 bases). V dropped 3 bases and J dropped 0 bases, with 9 bases sitting between them. CDR1 is MNHEY and CDR2 is SMNVEV in the germline V gene (reference sequence). The length of the CDR3 is 14 residues. CDR3 sequence: CASSLFRDSYEQYF. CDR3 sequence (DNA): TGTGCCAGCAGTTTGTTCAGGGACTCCTACGAGCAGTACTTC.

This clonotype came up many times. The J gene is TRBJ1-2, the V gene TRBV19, with 7 nucleotides matching TRBD1. This CDR3 comprises 13 residues. The V and J ends lost 6 bases and 3 bases, in that order; junction bases with no gene match: 4. The germline V gene encodes CDR1 LNHDA and CDR2 SQIVND (reference sequence). DNA of the CDR3: TGTGCCAGTAGCACCGGACAGGACTATGGCTACACCTTC. It specifies CASSTGQDYGYTF.

The chain is built from TRBV27 and TRBJ1-1, with TRBD1 identical over 9 bases. The V and J ends lost 5 bases and 1 base, in that order; junction bases with no gene match: 5. Germline lookup yields CDR1 MNHEY and CDR2 SMNVEV (reference sequence). The CDR3 covers 15 residues. CDR3 DNA sequence: TGTGCCAGCAGTGACCCGGGACAGGGGAACACTGAAGCTTTCTTT. Translation: CASSDPGQGNTEAFF.

V and J are TRBV18 and TRBJ2-7; 10 bases align to TRBD1. Germline values: CDR1 KGHSH, CDR2 LQKENI. The CDR3 length is 15 residues. Trimming cost V 5 bases and J 5 bases; bases outside gene matches: 9. Here the CDR3 DNA reads TGTGCCAGCTCATCTTCGACAGGGGGCCTAGACGAGCAGTACTTC. It is translated as CASSSSTGGLDEQYF.